Presented here are 6 T cell receptor beta chains from one specimen sequenced in a study of blood T cell repertoires in COVID-19. Generated by immunoSEQ multiplex PCR, the TCRdb table keeps only in-frame clones and is missing some. Of roughly 130,000 clones listed, 84% were seen once; the top ten hold 9% to 15%. Material for sequencing was peripheral blood. The receptors come from a woman aged 55-70 years with acute or convalescent COVID-19.

This clone was counted a few times. The identical CDR3 is also encoded by other nucleotide sequences in the sample. The genes are TRBV19 and TRBJ1-1; D gene ambiguous. CDR3 size: 13 residues. V was cut by 0 bases and J by 1 base, with 3 bases left in between. The germline gives CDR1 LNHDA, CDR2 SQIVND (reference sequence). The CDR3, as DNA: TGTGCCAGTAGTATAGAACAGAACACTGAAGCTTTCTTT. This gives the protein CASSIEQNTEAFF.

The rearrangement uses TRBV6-6 and TRBJ1-2, with 10 positions matching TRBD1. The CDR3 runs to 17 residues. J gave up 4 bases and V 5 bases, and 13 bases lay outside the gene matches. Germline V gene lookup returns CDR1 MNHNY and CDR2 SVGAGI (reference sequence). The CDR3 loop reads CASSRETGGAAFYGYTF. CDR3 bases: TGTGCCAGCAGTCGAGAGACAGGGGGCGCGGCTTTCTATGGCTACACCTTC.

CDR3 in amino acids: CASRRSGESNSPLHF. In DNA form, the CDR3 reads TGTGCCAGTAGGAGGTCCGGGGAGAGCAATTCACCCCTCCACTTT. The chain links TRBV19 to TRBJ1-6, with D unresolved. The CDR3 sequence is 15 residues long. Germline CDR1 is LNHDA and CDR2 is SQIVND (reference sequence). The V end was cut by 6 bases, the J end by 7 bases, with 16 bases between.

The table lists this clone with a count of one. The V gene is TRBV5-6, the J gene TRBJ2-5; TRBD1 might be the D (5 bases). Germline V gives CDR1 SGHDT, CDR2 YYEEEE. Trimming removed 2 bases at V and 4 bases at J, with 12 bases between. The CDR3 is 14 residues long. DNA of the CDR3: TGTGCCAGCAGCTTTAACCAGGGATTAGAGACCCAGTACTTC. Protein: CASSFNQGLETQYF.

The chain uses TRBV18 and TRBJ2-5; 9 positions match TRBD1. The V and J ends lost 5 bases and 4 bases, in that order; junction bases with no gene match: 5. CDR3 length equals 14 residues. Germline CDR1 is KGHSH and CDR2 is LQKENI. The CDR3 spells CASSTQGQGETQYF. CDR3 coding DNA: TGTGCCAGCTCAACTCAGGGACAGGGAGAGACCCAGTACTTC.

The rearrangement links TRBV10-1 to TRBJ2-2, with 7 bases that match TRBD1. Germline V lookup: CDR1 WNHNN, CDR2 SYGVQD (reference sequence). J lost 6 bases, V lost 1 base, and 5 bases had no gene match. The CDR3 is 15 amino acids. The CDR3 DNA reads as TGCGCCAGCAGTGAGTTCGGACAGGCGTCCGGGGAGCTGTTTTTT. Translated: CASSEFGQASGELFF.